This T cell receptor beta chain was observed in a study of radiation and T cells in renal cell carcinoma (dated by TCRdb to about 2020). At the level of the whole study: A total of 50 or so samples underwent TCR beta sequencing, made up of some 26 tumors and about 27 peripheral blood samples. Across all 55 or so samples, several million unique CDR3 nucleotide sequences encoding about 2.4 million unique CDR3 amino acid sequences were identified.

The CDR3 goes from the cysteine to the phenylalanine over 16 residues. Only the CDR3 part of the read is kept: 48 bases, read in frame from the first base. At the junction V is shortened by 5 bases and J by 7 bases; bases outside the gene matches: 12. According to the germline V gene, CDR1 reads SGHTA and CDR2 reads FQGNSA. TCR beta libraries were generated from genomic DNA with the immunoSEQ kit, following the manufacturer's recommendations. To prepare libraries, a first multiplex PCR with proprietary primers was run, followed by a second PCR that added unique barcodes, and a bead cleanup was done after each round. Each sample batch included a kit-provided positive control reaction and a negative control reaction. The final libraries were assessed on an Agilent 4200 TapeStation D1000 ScreenTape, pooled by volume, and quantified by qPCR. An Illumina NextSeq500 fitted with a MidOutput 150-cycle cartridge performed the sequencing, running 156 Read1 cycles and 15 Index1 cycles with the kit's custom primers. The pooled library was loaded at roughly 1 pM, with an approximately 20% PhiX control spiked in. Per the authors' processing: Vendor-processed data were analyzed in R, and a clonotype was defined as all T cells sharing the same CDR3 nucleotide sequence. In the clone abundance analyses, frequencies in each sample were normalized to that sample's 10,000 most abundant clones. Public T cell clones, averaging fewer than five per sample, were removed before analysis. Dominant motif analysis used ImmunoMap with the PAM10 matrix, gap penalty 30 and homology threshold 0.3; motifs with cumulative frequency at least 0.01 counted as dominant. Tumor-enriched clonotypes and baseline blood-enriched clonotypes were defined as those with an abundance difference of at least 32-fold between compartments. Tumor-blood repertoire similarity was measured with the Baroni-Urbani and Buser coefficient, and groups were compared using two-tailed Wilcoxon tests in R. The clones in this table, taken by TCRdb from immuneACCESS, are in-frame only. Not every clone is retained; where verified, under half of the shortfall comes from an unresolved V gene, and the cause of the rest is unknown. D and trimming come from the DNA, and the V and J calls and clone size come from that table. Across this sample there are about 24,000 clones, with more than 45% seen only once. 16% of the sample rests with the top ten.

Note on this clone: What this receptor recognizes is not known. Per-base qualities were not stored, and no clone one base away is much larger.

Results the study describes overall, beyond this receptor: In blood, the top tumor clonotypes increased from baseline to 2 weeks after radiation and then shrank by 4 weeks, which suggests a temporary expansion of tumor-resident clones. Because no pretreatment tumor biopsies were available, whether clonotypes were present in the tumor at baseline could not be determined. Compared with control tumors, irradiated tumors had a greater number of dominant CDR3 motifs, and these motifs made up a bigger portion of the repertoire. With a single-armed trial design, the study had no way to address how radiation dose or scheduling affects the TCR repertoire. Irradiated tumors showed higher TCR clonality than controls, with the top 100 clonotypes averaging around 54% of the repertoire versus around 45% in nephrectomy-only tumors. Because only small tumor regions of roughly 1 g were available, intratumoral heterogeneity was not captured.

What this sample's time point label stands for: tumor resected at nephrectomy. In the paper's terms, the treatment or condition label means: 15 Gy SBRT to primary tumor, nephrectomy 4 weeks later. The samples were obtained from a clinical trial, where primary renal cell carcinomas were treated with 15 Gy stereotactic body radiation therapy and then removed by nephrectomy 4 weeks afterward. Renal cell carcinoma with clear cell pathology was present in all patients. Tumors were dissociated mechanically, digested with collagenase/hyaluronidase at 37 degrees C, processed in gentleMACS C tubes, and stored in liquid nitrogen. The QIAamp DNA Blood Mini Kit (Qiagen) was used to prepare genomic DNA for TCR sequencing. The analyses included only samples that passed all quality control checks.

This TCR was sampled from a woman in her 50s with renal cell carcinoma. The sequence joins TRBV7-2 to TRBJ2-4, and TRBD1 aligns with 9 junction nucleotides. Source: tumor tissue, taken from a patient whose treatment included radiotherapy and nephrectomy. The DNA sequence is as follows: TGTGCCAGCAGCGCCGATATTGGACAGGGGCGGAACATTCAGTACTTC. This codes for CASSADIGQGRNIQYF.